Below, 32 T cell receptor beta chains from the same sample are listed, as sequenced in a study of CD8+CD57+ T cells in acquired aplastic anemia. Genomic DNA served as template for TCR beta VDJ and CDR3 profiling. MiXCR, run by TCRdb on the reads, gives a single entry per CDR3 protein. The profile shows some 170,000 distinct CDR3 sequences, less than 60% of them singletons. By flow cytometry, patients selected for sequencing had shown an expansion of CD8+CD57+ cells. The sequenced material came from sorted CD4+, CD8+, or CD8+CD57+ T cells (not recorded which) from PBMCs. These receptors were collected from a human donor with aplastic anemia.

This clonotype was counted many times. CDR3 residues: CASRPGTGVQGGYTF. CDR3 nucleotides: TGTGCCAGCCGTCCCGGGACAGGGGTGCAGGGGGGCTACACCTTC. V is TRBV6-1 and J is TRBJ1-2; 10 bases agree with TRBD1. Germline CDR1 is MNHNS and CDR2 is SASEGT. This CDR3 contains 15 residues. Trimming removed 8 bases from V and 8 bases from J; junction bases left unmatched: 14.

The chain has TRBV7-9 and TRBJ2-3, with unresolved D. V lost 0 bases and J 6 bases, leaving 10 bases between the germline ends. The CDR3 covers 14 residues. The germline CDR1 and CDR2 sequences are SEHNR and FQNEAQ (reference sequence). CDR3 sequence reads: CASSLARTRDTQYF. The CDR3 bases are TGTGCCAGCAGCTTAGCCAGAACCAGGGATACGCAGTATTTT. Drawing the rest from reference TRBV7-9 and TRBJ2-3, the complete variable domain is DTGVSQNPRHKITKRGQNVTFRCDPISEHNRLYWYRQTLGQGPEFLTYFQNEAQLEKSRLLSDRFSAERPKGSFSTLEIQRTEQGDSAMYLCASSLARTRDTQYFGPGTRLTVL.

The chain links TRBV20-1 to TRBJ2-1, with 10 nucleotides matching TRBD2. With 4 bases clipped from V and 3 bases from J, the junction kept 3 bases outside the gene matches. The CDR3 covers 14 residues. Germline CDR1 is DFQATT and CDR2 is SNEGSKA (reference sequence). CDR3 DNA sequence: TGCAGTGCTAAAGCGGGAGGGATCTACAATGAGCAGTTCTTC. Translation gives CSAKAGGIYNEQFF.

This clonotype was observed many times. The CDR3 DNA is TGTGCCAGCAGTGTAGCGGGAAGCTCCTATAATTCACCCCTCCACTTT. The encoded protein is CASSVAGSSYNSPLHF. The chain has TRBV25-1 and TRBJ1-6; no clear D gene. The germline V and J ends were trimmed by 4 bases and 0 bases, with 10 bases remaining between them. Germline V gene lookup returns CDR1 MGHDK and CDR2 SYGVNS. The CDR3 has 16 amino acids.

A remark on this clonotype: Just one base apart from a much larger clone, this may be a read error. V is TRBV16 and J is TRBJ1-6; TRBD1 matches 7 bases. Germline V lookup: CDR1 KGHSY, CDR2 FQNENV. This CDR3 is built from 13 residues. In DNA form, the CDR3 reads TGTGCCAGCAGAGGGACAGCGAATTCACCCCTCCGCTTT. It is translated as CASRGTANSPLRF.

This clonotype appeared many times. This chain links TRBV19 with TRBJ2-2, with a tentative D call TRBD1 (6 bases). The germline V gene encodes CDR1 LNHDA and CDR2 SQIVND (reference sequence). The V end was cut by 3 bases, the J end by 5 bases, with 10 bases between. The CDR3 is 14 amino acids. DNA of the CDR3: TGTGCCAGTAGTATTGTTGGACAGACCGGGGAGCTGTTTTTT. It encodes CASSIVGQTGELFF.

J is TRBJ2-3 and V is TRBV13; D not certain. V dropped 6 bases and J dropped 8 bases, with 12 bases sitting between them. This CDR3 spans 12 amino acids. The germline gives CDR1 PRHDT, CDR2 FYEKMQ (reference sequence). Here the CDR3 DNA reads TGTGCCAGCAGTCCCGAGCTGGGTACGCAGTATTTT. Its translation is CASSPELGTQYF.

The chain uses TRBV6-1 and TRBJ1-2, with D maybe TRBD1 (6 bases). The CDR3 consists of 17 residues. V lost 7 bases and J lost 3, with 24 bases in between. The germline V gene has CDR1 MNHNS and CDR2 SASEGT. CDR3 coding DNA: TGTGCCAGCAACAGAGTAGGAACAGGGCCCTCTTACTATGGCTACACCTTC. This sequence encodes CASNRVGTGPSYYGYTF.

This clonotype was seen many times. This rearrangement joins TRBV20-1 to TRBJ1-2; 12 bases agree with TRBD1. This CDR3 has 19 residues. The germline V gene encodes CDR1 DFQATT and CDR2 SNEGSKA (reference sequence). The V gene end was trimmed by 1 base and the J gene end by 4 bases; junction bases not matched to a gene: 16. CDR3 in DNA: TGCAGTGCTAGAGTTATGTATGGGACAGGGGGCGGCGGTACCTATGGCTACACCTTC. Its protein product is CSARVMYGTGGGGTYGYTF.

There are many counts of this clonotype. V gene TRBV12-3 or TRBV12-4 combines with J gene TRBJ2-2; 8 nucleotides match TRBD2. The trim removed 10 bases at V and 5 bases at J, leaving 12 bases unmatched. The CDR3 is 15 residues long. This chain's CDR3 is CATTTGGQRTGELFF. Written as DNA, the CDR3 is TGTGCCACCACGACGGGGGGGCAGAGGACCGGGGAGCTGTTTTTT.

Comment on this clonotype: Since a much larger clone is just one base distant, this may be a read error. The chain is built from TRBV12-3 or TRBV12-4 and TRBJ2-3; D remains unclear. V gave up 6 bases and J gave up 5 bases, with 15 bases separating them. This CDR3 spans 14 amino acids. The DNA for the CDR3 is TGTGCCAGCAGGCCCCATGCCACAATAGATACGCAGTATTTT. This codes for CASRPHATIDTQYF.

This rearrangement joins TRBV2 to TRBJ1-6, with TRBD1 identical over 7 bases. CDR1 SNHLY and CDR2 FYNNEI come from the germline V gene. Trimming took 6 bases from V and 8 from J; bases not matched to a gene: 4. This CDR3 has 13 residues. DNA for the CDR3: TGTGCCAGCAGGAACAGGGGTGATTCACCCCTCCACTTT. It specifies CASRNRGDSPLHF.

Turning to this clonotype: With a much larger clone just one base away, this may be a read error. The chain carries TRBV25-1 and TRBJ1-6; the D gene is possibly TRBD1 (6 bases). Germline V gene lookup returns CDR1 MGHDK and CDR2 SYGVNS. The CDR3 is 15 residues long. The DNA of the CDR3 is TGTGCCAGTCACGGGGGGCGGATCCTTGATTCACCCCTCCGCTTT. It is translated as CASHGGRILDSPLRF.

This clonotype was detected a few times. Since a much larger clone is just one base distant, this may be a read error. This CDR3 fails to terminate in the conserved phenylalanine or tryptophan, so it likely reflects a read error. This chain links TRBV5-1 with TRBJ1-6, with D maybe TRBD1 (5 bases). CDR1 is SGHRS, CDR2 YFSETQ, per germline. This CDR3 has 16 amino acids. V lost 2 bases to trimming and J lost 0 bases, with 9 bases between them. The CDR3 is CASSLGESSYNSPLHL. The CDR3 DNA is TGCGCCAGCAGCTTAGGGGAGAGCTCCTATAATTCACCCCTCCACCTT.

V gene TRBV9 combines with J gene TRBJ1-2; 7 bases agree with TRBD1. Germline V gene data show CDR1 as SGDLS and CDR2 as YYNGEE. This CDR3 contains 13 residues. Unmatched junction bases numbered 10, after V lost 7 bases and J lost 7 bases. CDR3 sequence: CASGRTGGFGYTF. Written as DNA, the CDR3 is TGTGCCAGCGGTCGGACAGGTGGCTTTGGCTACACCTTC.

This clonotype has just a few counts. V gene TRBV29-1 combines with J gene TRBJ2-3; 7 bases map to TRBD2. Germline CDR1 SQVTM, CDR2 ANQGSEA. J lost 1 base, V lost 4 bases, and 5 bases had no gene match. The CDR3 extends over 14 amino acids. CDR3 DNA sequence: TGCAGCGTTGTGGCGGGGGATGGCACAGATACGCAGTATTTT. This gives the protein CSVVAGDGTDTQYF.

This clonotype was seen only a few times. This sequence joins TRBV7-2 and TRBJ2-7; D gene uncertain. V gave up 5 bases and J gave up 3 bases, with 8 bases separating them. The CDR3 extends over 12 amino acids. Germline CDR1 reads SGHTA; CDR2 reads FQGNSA. The CDR3 loop is CASSPPNYEQYF. In DNA form, the CDR3 reads TGTGCCAGCAGCCCACCTAACTACGAGCAGTACTTC.

The chain couples TRBV6-1 to TRBJ1-3; D gene uncertain. CDR1 is MNHNS, CDR2 SASEGT, per germline. CDR3 length equals 16 residues. V was pared by 6 bases and J by 0 bases, with 15 bases between. CDR3 protein: CASRTYSVSSGNTIYF. CDR3 nucleotide sequence: TGTGCCAGCAGAACCTATTCGGTTTCCTCTGGAAACACCATATATTTT.

This clonotype has only one observation. CDR3 sequence (DNA): TGTGCCACCAGCCCGATACGTGGGACAGGGAGCAATGAGCAGTTCTTC. This gives the protein CATSPIRGTGSNEQFF. The chain is built from TRBV15 and TRBJ2-1; 9 positions agree with TRBD1. The CDR3 runs 16 residues. Trimming took 5 bases from V and 6 from J; bases not matched to a gene: 11. Germline-derived CDR1 and CDR2 are LNHNV and YYDKDF (reference sequence).

V usage is TRBV7-3 and J usage is TRBJ2-3; D is unresolved. CDR3 length equals 13 residues. CDR1 and CDR2 (germline): SGHTA, FQGTGA. Trimming cost V 0 bases and J 4 bases, with 5 bases left between them. Here the CDR3 reads CASSLTGPDTQYF. CDR3 nucleotides: TGTGCCAGCAGCTTAACGGGTCCAGATACGCAGTATTTT.

The chain recombines TRBV19 with TRBJ2-7; a possible D gene is TRBD1 (7 bases). This CDR3 is built from 15 residues. Germline-derived CDR1 and CDR2 are LNHDA and SQIVND (reference sequence). Trimming pared 3 bases from V and 0 bases from J, leaving 12 bases between. The DNA of the CDR3 is TGTGCCAGTAGTATTGGAGGGACAGACTCCTACGAGCAGTACTTC. This codes for CASSIGGTDSYEQYF.

This clonotype was counted a few times. The V and J genes are TRBV4-1 and TRBJ2-1; the D gene could be TRBD1 or TRBD2 (5 bases each). Germline loops: CDR1 MGHRA, CDR2 YSYEKL. The length of the CDR3 is 16 residues. With 2 bases removed from V and 8 bases from J, the gap between germline ends came to 19 bases. The CDR3 spells CASSQNPGALWDEQFF. The DNA of the CDR3 is TGCGCCAGCAGCCAAAACCCCGGGGCTCTATGGGATGAGCAGTTCTTC.

This clonotype has at least ten counts. The DNA of the CDR3 is TGTGCCAGCAGCTTAACCAGGGAAGGGGATGGCTACACCTTC. Translated, it gives CASSLTREGDGYTF. This chain uses TRBV7-3 with TRBJ1-2, with D tentatively TRBD1 (5 bases). Germline loops: CDR1 SGHTA, CDR2 FQGTGA. The CDR3 is made up of 14 amino acids. Trimming removed 0 bases from V and 6 bases from J, with 11 bases in between. Filled out from reference TRBV7-3 and TRBJ1-2, the complete variable domain reads GAGVSQTPSNKVTEKGKYVELRCDPISGHTALYWYRQSLGQGPEFLIYFQGTGAADDSGLPNDRFFAVRPEGSVSTLKIQRTERGDSAVYLCASSLTREGDGYTFGSGTRLTVV.

The chain carries TRBV2 and TRBJ1-1, with D possibly TRBD1 on 6 matching bases. The CDR3 runs 12 residues. Germline CDR1 and CDR2: SNHLY and FYNNEI. V lost 8 bases to trimming and J lost 5 bases, with 12 bases between them. The CDR3 protein is CASQTGRTEAFF. The CDR3 coding sequence is TGTGCCAGCCAGACAGGTAGGACTGAAGCTTTCTTT.

At least ten counts were recorded for this clonotype. The chain couples TRBV4-1 to TRBJ2-3; 7 bases fit TRBD2. V trimming: 1 base; J trimming: 1 base; junction bases outside the gene matches: 8. The CDR3 has 17 residues. Germline values: CDR1 MGHRA, CDR2 YSYEKL. The CDR3, as DNA: TGCGCCAGCAGCCAAGGGGTGGGGGGGGGACGCACAGATACGCAGTATTTT. It encodes CASSQGVGGGRTDTQYF.

This clonotype was seen many times. The V call is TRBV2, the J call TRBJ2-6; 14 bases fit TRBD2. Germline V gene sequence: CDR1 SNHLY, CDR2 FYNNEI. CDR3 length: 17 amino acids. V shed 5 bases and J 2 bases; nucleotides not matched to a gene: 2. CDR3 coding DNA: TGTGCCAGCAGTAGACTAGCGGGGGGGCCTGGGGCCAACGTCCTGACTTTC. Protein: CASSRLAGGPGANVLTF. The full variable domain, in which reference TRBV2 and TRBJ2-6 provide the parts outside the CDR3, is EPEVTQTPSHQVTQMGQEVILRCVPISNHLYFYWYRQILGQKVEFLVSFYNNEISEKSEIFDDQFSVERPDGSNFTLKIRSTKLEDSAMYFCASSRLAGGPGANVLTFGAGSRLTVL.

This clonotype has at least ten counts. The CDR3 here is CASSQVLLSGANVLTF. CDR3 bases: TGTGCCAGCAGCCAAGTTTTACTTTCTGGGGCCAACGTCCTGACTTTC. The V call is TRBV3-1, the J call TRBJ2-6; D unclear. CDR3 length: 16 residues. V was pared by 1 base and J by 1 base, with 8 bases between. From germline, CDR1 is LGHDT and CDR2 YNNKEL (reference sequence). Looking up the rest from reference TRBV3-1 and TRBJ2-6 gives the full variable domain: DTAVSQTPKYLVTQMGNDKSIKCEQNLGHDTMYWYKQDSKKFLKIMFSYNNKELIINETVPNRFSPKSPDKAHLNLHINSLELGDSAVYFCASSQVLLSGANVLTFGAGSRLTVL.

Comments on this clonotype: One end of the junction does not line up with germline, which may come from a read error. The chain combines TRBV25-1 with TRBJ1-1; D may be TRBD1 (5 bases). CDR3 length: 14 amino acids. Germline assignment: CDR1 MGHDK and CDR2 SYGVNS. The CDR3: CASSGRGPYTEASF. The CDR3 DNA reads TGTGCCAGCAGTGGTCGGGGACCGTACACTGAGGCTTCCTTT. Together with reference TRBV25-1 and TRBJ1-1, the CDR3 gives the full variable domain: EADIYQTPRYLVIGTGKKITLECSQTMGHDKMYWYQQDPGMELHLIHYSYGVNSTEKGDLSSESTVSRIRTEHFPLTLESARPSHTSQYLCASSGRGPYTEASFGQGTRLTVV.

This clonotype was observed at least ten times. The chain recombines TRBV20-1 with TRBJ1-2, with D perhaps TRBD1 (6 bases). From germline, CDR1 is DFQATT and CDR2 SNEGSKA (reference sequence). The CDR3 is made up of 13 amino acids. The germline V and J ends were trimmed by 6 bases and 2 bases, with 13 bases remaining between them. As DNA, the CDR3 is TGCAGTGCCCCACAGGGACGGAACTATGGCTACACCTTC. It encodes CSAPQGRNYGYTF.

The chain employs TRBV7-9 and TRBJ2-7; D is perhaps TRBD2 (6 bases). The end of the DNA fits TRBJ2-1 better, so the J call may be wrong. The CDR3 extends over 12 amino acids. Germline CDR1 reads SEHNR; CDR2 reads FQNEAQ (reference sequence). CDR3 DNA: TGTGCCAGCAGGGGGGGTTCCCATGAGCAGTTCTTC. Residues: CASRGGSHEQFF.

The table lists this clonotype with a few counts. This chain uses TRBV25-1 with TRBJ1-5; D is perhaps TRBD1 (5 bases). V was pared by 3 bases and J by 1 base, with 13 bases between. This CDR3 region has 16 residues. Per germline, CDR1 MGHDK and CDR2 SYGVNS. Here the CDR3 reads CASSDRVFKSNQPQHF. The CDR3 DNA follows: TGTGCCAGCAGTGACAGGGTTTTTAAAAGCAATCAGCCCCAGCATTTT.

V usage is TRBV6-5 and J usage is TRBJ1-1, with 9 bases aligning to TRBD1. After removal of 4 bases from V and 6 bases from J, the junction contained 12 bases not matched to a gene. CDR1 and CDR2 from the germline V gene are MNHEY and SVGAGI. The CDR3 length is 16 residues. The CDR3 loop reads CASSLFPGQGSAEAFF. The CDR3 nucleotides are TGTGCCAGCAGTTTATTTCCGGGACAGGGCTCGGCTGAAGCTTTCTTT.